These 9 T cell receptor beta chains came from one sample sequenced in a study of blood T cell repertoires in COVID-19. Sequencing used immunoSEQ multiplex PCR; TCRdb keeps in-frame clones, though not all of them. The table shows 55,000 to 75,000 clones, with around nine tenths occurring only once. Sequences were obtained from peripheral blood. All receptors derive from a human donor in a cohort sampled during active COVID-19.

The chain links TRBV11-2 to TRBJ1-3; no clear D gene. This CDR3 comprises 17 residues. CDR1 and CDR2 (germline): SGHAT, FQNNGV. V was shortened by 1 base and J by 0 bases, with 13 bases between the two germline ends. In DNA form, the CDR3 reads TGTGCCAGCAGCTTAGGAGTGATATGGAGCTCTGGAAACACCATATATTTT. It specifies CASSLGVIWSSGNTIYF. Complete variable domain (other parts from reference TRBV11-2 and TRBJ1-3): EAGVAQSPRYKIIEKRQSVAFWCNPISGHATLYWYQQILGQGPKLLIQFQNNGVVDDSQLPKDRFSAERLKGVDSTLKIQPAKLEDSAVYLCASSLGVIWSSGNTIYFGEGSWLTVV.

The CDR3 nucleotides read TGTGCCAGCAGTCCGGGGACAAATTTTAACTATGGCTACACCTTC. This codes for CASSPGTNFNYGYTF. V and J are TRBV27 and TRBJ1-2; TRBD1 might be the D (6 bases). The CDR3 has 15 amino acids. With 5 bases removed from V and 1 base from J, the gap between germline ends came to 14 bases. Germline V gene data show CDR1 as MNHEY and CDR2 as SMNVEV (reference sequence).

V is TRBV5-1 and J is TRBJ1-2, with TRBD1 identical over 7 bases. The J segment lost 0 bases and the V segment lost 1 base, leaving 0 bases of the junction unmatched. This CDR3 region has 14 residues. In germline, CDR1 is SGHRS, CDR2 YFSETQ. The chain's CDR3 is CASSLTGANYGYTF. CDR3 sequence (DNA): TGCGCCAGCAGCTTGACAGGGGCTAACTATGGCTACACCTTC.

This sequence joins TRBV6-5 and TRBJ2-7, with 8 bases that match TRBD1. The CDR3 covers 12 residues. The J segment lost 7 bases and the V segment lost 6 bases, leaving 5 bases of the junction unmatched. CDR1 is MNHEY, CDR2 SVGAGI, per germline. The DNA for the CDR3 is TGTGCCAGCAGCACCCGGGACAGGGAGCAGTACTTC. It is translated as CASSTRDREQYF.

This sequence joins TRBV5-8 and TRBJ1-1, with 8 bases fitting TRBD1. Per the germline V gene, CDR1 is SGHTS and CDR2 is YDEGEE. Trimming at V came to 4 bases and at J to 4 bases, leaving 12 bases not matched to a gene. The CDR3 spans 16 residues. The CDR3 DNA reads as TGTGCCAGCAGCCCTTACCAGGGGGCGCGTGGCACTGAAGCTTTCTTT. Translation gives CASSPYQGARGTEAFF.

The chain combines TRBV9 with TRBJ1-1, with D possibly matching TRBD1 (6 bases). This CDR3 is 14 amino acids long. Germline V lookup: CDR1 SGDLS, CDR2 YYNGEE. V was cut by 4 bases and J by 4 bases, with 14 bases left in between. This CDR3 reads CASSTRTDLTEAFF. Written as DNA, the CDR3 is TGTGCCAGCAGCACCCGGACAGACCTCACTGAAGCTTTCTTT.

The CDR3 nucleotides are TGTGCCTGGAAGGGGGGGGCGGCTAACACTGAAGCTTTCTTT. It is translated as CAWKGGAANTEAFF. The genes are TRBV30 and TRBJ1-1, with D tentatively TRBD1 (6 bases). V shed 4 bases and J shed 2 bases, with 14 bases lying between them. Germline V gives CDR1 GTSNPN, CDR2 SVGIG (reference sequence). The CDR3 consists of 14 residues.

This sequence joins TRBV2 and TRBJ2-7; TRBD1 aligns across 8 bases. The CDR3 length is 16 residues. Trimming took 5 bases from V and 0 from J; bases not matched to a gene: 9. Germline loops: CDR1 SNHLY, CDR2 FYNNEI. This chain's CDR3 is CASSRAGGAYSYEQYF. DNA of the CDR3: TGTGCCAGCAGTCGGGCAGGGGGCGCCTACTCCTACGAGCAGTACTTC.

The chain has TRBV28 and TRBJ1-2; TRBD1 matches 10 bases. The CDR3 covers 13 residues. Trimming cost V 6 bases and J 8 bases; bases outside gene matches: 6. Germline CDR1 MDHEN, CDR2 SYDVKM. DNA of the CDR3: TGTGCCAGCAGCCCCGGGACAGGGGTAGGCTACACCTTC. Residues: CASSPGTGVGYTF.